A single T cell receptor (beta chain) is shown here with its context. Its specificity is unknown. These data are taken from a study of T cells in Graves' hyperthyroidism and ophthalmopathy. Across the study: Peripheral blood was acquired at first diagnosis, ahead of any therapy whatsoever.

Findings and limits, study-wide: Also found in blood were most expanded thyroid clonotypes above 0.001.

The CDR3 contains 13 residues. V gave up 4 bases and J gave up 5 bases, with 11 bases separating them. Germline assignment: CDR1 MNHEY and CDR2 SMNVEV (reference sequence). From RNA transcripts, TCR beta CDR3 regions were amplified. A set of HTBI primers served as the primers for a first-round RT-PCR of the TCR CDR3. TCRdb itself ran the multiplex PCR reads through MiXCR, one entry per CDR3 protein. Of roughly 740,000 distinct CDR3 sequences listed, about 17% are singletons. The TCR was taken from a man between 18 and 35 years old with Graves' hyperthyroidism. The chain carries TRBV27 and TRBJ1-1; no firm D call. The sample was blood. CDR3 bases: TGTGCCAGCAGTTCGACTCGGGGAACTGAAGCTTTCTTT. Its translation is CASSSTRGTEAFF.